These 5 T cell receptor beta chains were all obtained from the same sample, sequenced in a study of CD8 T cells in Susac syndrome. When the RNA was reverse transcribed, random hexamers were used with an input of 0.5 to 1 ug. TCRdb fed the immunoSEQ multiplex PCR reads into MiXCR, producing one record per CDR3 protein. The sample includes about 190,000 distinct CDR3 sequences, 85% to 95% of them seen just once. Source material: CD8+ T cells from PBMCs. These TCRs come from a human donor with Susac syndrome.

The V gene is TRBV4-1, the J gene TRBJ2-7; 9 bases are shared with TRBD2. The CDR3 extends over 16 amino acids. Germline lookup yields CDR1 MGHRA and CDR2 YSYEKL. Trimming at V came to 0 bases and at J to 1 base, leaving 4 bases not matched to a gene. CDR3 DNA: TGCGCCAGCAGCCAAGAAGGGACTAGCAATTCCTACGAGCAGTACTTC. It encodes CASSQEGTSNSYEQYF.

The chain carries TRBV20-1 and TRBJ1-2; D perhaps matches TRBD1 (5 bases). There are 11 residues in the CDR3. CDR1 is DFQATT and CDR2 is SNEGSKA in the germline V gene (reference sequence). Trimming pared 3 bases from V and 4 bases from J, leaving 6 bases between. In DNA form, the CDR3 reads TGCAGTGCTAGGACAGTCTATGGCTACACCTTC. Its protein product is CSARTVYGYTF.

In this sample, this clonotype turned up once. CDR3 in amino acids: CASSPTGADQPQHF. CDR3 DNA: TGTGCCAGCTCACCGACCGGGGCGGATCAGCCCCAGCATTTT. The rearrangement uses TRBV18 and TRBJ1-5; D perhaps matches TRBD1 (5 bases). Between the trimmed V and J ends, which lost 3 bases and 5 bases, there was a span of 11 bases. The germline gives CDR1 KGHSH, CDR2 LQKENI. The CDR3 spans 14 residues.

The rearrangement links TRBV4-1 to TRBJ2-5, with no clear D. V gave up 1 base and J gave up 3 bases, with 9 bases separating them. The germline gives CDR1 MGHRA, CDR2 YSYEKL. CDR3 size: 14 residues. In DNA, the CDR3 is TGCGCCAGCAGCCAAGGTTTGGTTGAAGAGACCCAGTACTTC. Its translation: CASSQGLVEETQYF.

This chain uses TRBV9 with TRBJ1-2; tentatively, D is TRBD1 (6 bases). V lost 4 bases, J lost 3 bases, and 16 bases lay in between. The CDR3 length is 15 residues. Germline CDR1 is SGDLS and CDR2 is YYNGEE. The DNA for the CDR3 is TGTGCCAGCAGCCCTACAGGGTTCGACGACTATGGCTACACCTTC. Translation: CASSPTGFDDYGYTF.